The next 20 T cell receptor beta chains were all read from a single sample in a study of metastatic and nonmetastatic thyroid tumors. From the PCR reads, TCRdb re-called clones with MiXCR. Of roughly 33,000 clones in the sample, under 20% were seen once. Patients underwent thyroid surgery, and none had received any treatment before it. The sequencing input was blood. Every receptor here comes from a female donor with papillary thyroid cancer or a benign thyroid nodule (not recorded which). Some clones in this sample may be carry-over from other donors' samples.

This clone was counted ten times or more. The rearrangement joins TRBV7-2 to TRBJ2-7; either TRBD1 or TRBD2 may fit D (6 bases each). This CDR3 region has 15 residues. Per germline, CDR1 SGHTA and CDR2 FQGNSA. Trimming stripped 5 bases from V and 7 bases from J, with 21 bases between. The CDR3 nucleotides read TGTGCCAGCAGCCTAAGCGGAGGGGGACTCGGGGAGCAGTACTTC. This sequence encodes CASSLSGGGLGEQYF.

This clone came up many times. The rearrangement links TRBV20-1 to TRBJ2-5; 8 bases are a match to TRBD1. There are 15 residues in the CDR3. Per the germline V gene, CDR1 is DFQATT and CDR2 is SNEGSKA (reference sequence). J gave up 2 bases and V 0 bases, and 5 bases lay outside the gene matches. For the CDR3, the DNA is TGCAGTGCTAGAGACTTCGGACAGGGTCAAGAGACCCAGTACTTC. Protein product: CSARDFGQGQETQYF.

The chain employs TRBV4-2 and TRBJ2-6; D call uncertain. Germline CDR1 and CDR2: LGHNA and YNFKEQ. The V and J ends lost 0 bases and 5 bases respectively, with 11 bases between them. The CDR3 spans 16 residues. CDR3: CASSQESTPWANVLTF. CDR3 bases: TGTGCCAGCAGCCAAGAGAGTACGCCTTGGGCCAACGTCCTGACTTTC.

The sample holds many counts of this clone. The V and J genes are TRBV6-5 and TRBJ1-5; D remains unclear. Germline V gene data show CDR1 as MNHEY and CDR2 as SVGAGI. CDR3 length equals 16 residues. The V end lost 2 bases, the J end lost 1 base, and 12 bases lay between the germline ends. This CDR3 is CASSYRRVSSNQPQHF. The CDR3 DNA follows: TGTGCCAGCAGTTACCGAAGGGTTAGCAGCAATCAGCCCCAGCATTTT.

Many counts were recorded for this clone. This chain uses TRBV20-1 with TRBJ1-1; unclear D gene. CDR3 length: 13 amino acids. Germline V CDR1 and CDR2: DFQATT, SNEGSKA (reference sequence). V was clipped by 6 bases and J by 0 bases, with 11 bases between them. CDR3 sequence: CSARRPMNTEAFF. The CDR3 nucleotides read TGCAGTGCGAGACGGCCGATGAACACTGAAGCTTTCTTT.

The CDR3 bases are TGCGCCAGCAGCTATTACAGACTAGCGGGAGGTGGCGGGGAGCAGTTCTTC. It specifies CASSYYRLAGGGGEQFF. The V gene is TRBV5-1, the J gene TRBJ2-1; the match to TRBD2 covers 13 bases. Germline values: CDR1 SGHRS, CDR2 YFSETQ. This CDR3 is built from 17 residues. After removal of 3 bases from V and 10 bases from J, the junction contained 13 bases not matched to a gene.

The gene calls are TRBV6-1 and TRBJ2-1; 7 positions match TRBD2. The germline gives CDR1 MNHNS, CDR2 SASEGT. The trim removed 11 bases at V and 10 bases at J, leaving 14 bases unmatched. The CDR3 loop spans 13 amino acids. This chain's CDR3 is CAHGLDMVAEQFF. CDR3 nucleotides: TGTGCCCACGGACTAGATATGGTTGCAGAGCAGTTCTTC.

This sequence joins TRBV19 and TRBJ1-5; 7 positions agree with TRBD1. The CDR3 runs to 13 residues. J lost 5 bases, V lost 7 bases, and 5 bases had no gene match. Germline V gene lookup returns CDR1 LNHDA and CDR2 SQIVND (reference sequence). CDR3 in amino acids: CASTYTGDQPQHF. In DNA, the CDR3 is TGTGCCAGTACCTACACAGGGGATCAGCCCCAGCATTTT.

This clone was seen only a few times. One end of the junction fails to match germline, which may point to a read error. This chain links TRBV6-5 with TRBJ2-7; D unclear. The CDR3 is 9 amino acids. Germline loops: CDR1 MNHEY, CDR2 SVGAGI. CDR3 sequence reads: CASSYYHLF. The DNA for the CDR3 is TGTGCCAGCAGTTACTACCACCTCTTT.

Ten or more counts support this clone. CDR3 sequence (DNA): TGTGCCTGGAGGCCACAGGGATCTTTCTATGGCTACACCTTC. Its protein product is CAWRPQGSFYGYTF. This chain uses TRBV30 with TRBJ1-2; possible D gene TRBD1, 6 bases. Trimming left V 3 bases short and J 4 bases short, with 15 bases between. The CDR3 totals 14 residues. The germline CDR1 and CDR2 sequences are GTSNPN and SVGIG (reference sequence).

This clone occurred many times. The rearrangement uses TRBV7-2 and TRBJ2-1; no definite D call. Trimming shortened V by 4 bases and J by 5 bases, and 9 bases separated the two germline ends. CDR1 and CDR2 from the germline V gene are SGHTA and FQGNSA. This CDR3 is 13 amino acids long. The DNA for the CDR3 is TGTGCCAGCAGCTCATACCGGAACAATGAGCAGTTCTTC. It specifies CASSSYRNNEQFF.

Worth noting for this clone: The CDR3 ends on some other residue instead of the conserved phenylalanine or tryptophan, so this is likely a read error. The chain combines TRBV6-1 with TRBJ2-5, with D perhaps matching TRBD1 (5 bases). V was pared by 1 base and J by 5 bases, with 20 bases between. CDR3 size: 17 residues. Germline CDR1 reads MNHNS; CDR2 reads SASEGT. In DNA, the CDR3 is TGTGCCAGCAGTGAAGGTCTGACAGCCGATTTTTGGGAGACCCAGTACCTC. As protein: CASSEGLTADFWETQYL.

The chain uses TRBV6-1 and TRBJ1-5; 9 positions match TRBD1. V lost 10 bases, J lost 0 bases, and 13 bases stayed unmatched. From germline, CDR1 is MNHNS and CDR2 SASEGT. The CDR3 consists of 17 residues. CDR3 region: CAIQAGTGIYSNQPQHF. The CDR3 DNA reads TGTGCCATTCAAGCCGGGACAGGGATCTATAGCAATCAGCCCCAGCATTTT.

This clone was recorded many times. V is TRBV19 and J is TRBJ1-1, with D hard to call. The CDR3 is 13 amino acids. The V and J ends lost 4 bases and 8 bases respectively, with 14 bases between them. Per germline, CDR1 LNHDA and CDR2 SQIVND (reference sequence). CDR3 bases: TGTGCCAGTAGTAATGCCTTAATGGTAGAAGCTTTCTTT. It is translated as CASSNALMVEAFF.

This clone showed up many times. DNA of the CDR3: TGTGCCAGCAGTGAAGCCTATGACAGGGGTCTTATTGAAGCTTTCTTT. Translating it yields CASSEAYDRGLIEAFF. The chain recombines TRBV6-1 with TRBJ1-1; 8 positions match TRBD1. V dropped 0 bases and J dropped 7; count of bases not matched to a gene: 10. CDR1 is MNHNS and CDR2 is SASEGT in the germline V gene. The CDR3 spans 16 residues.

There are a few counts of this clone. The V and J genes are TRBV12-3 or TRBV12-4 and TRBJ1-5; D is unclear. Trimming pared 4 bases from V and 0 bases from J, leaving 4 bases between. The CDR3 extends over 13 amino acids. In nucleotides, the CDR3 is TGTGCCAGCAGTTGGGATAGCAATCAGCCCCAGCATTTT. The encoded protein is CASSWDSNQPQHF.

CDR3 region: CSAMAPSYEQYF. In nucleotides, the CDR3 is TGCAGTGCTATGGCTCCCTCCTACGAGCAGTACTTC. The rearrangement joins TRBV20-1 to TRBJ2-7; D unresolved. CDR1 DFQATT and CDR2 SNEGSKA come from the germline V gene (reference sequence). V lost 4 bases and J 0 bases, leaving 7 bases between the germline ends. The CDR3 spans 12 residues.

Ten or more counts support this clone. The chain recombines TRBV7-7 with TRBJ1-1; 7 nucleotides line up with TRBD1. The germline CDR1 and CDR2 sequences are SSHAT and FNYEAQ (reference sequence). CDR3 length: 17 residues. The trim removed 5 bases at V and 7 bases at J, leaving 19 bases unmatched. The CDR3 bases are TGTGCCAGCAGCCCCCCAGCCCGACTGACAGGGAGGGATGAAGCTTTCTTT. Translating gives CASSPPARLTGRDEAFF. The full variable domain, rest sourced from reference TRBV7-7 and TRBJ1-1, is GAGVSQSPRYKVTKRGQDVTLRCDPISSHATLYWYQQALGQGPEFLTYFNYEAQPDKSGLPSDRFSAERPEGSISTLTIQRTEQRDSAMYRCASSPPARLTGRDEAFFGQGTRLTVV.

This clone was observed many times. V usage is TRBV5-6 and J usage is TRBJ2-7; D is unclear. The CDR3 length is 13 residues. The germline CDR1 and CDR2 sequences are SGHDT and YYEEEE. Trimming removed 1 base from V and 3 bases from J, with 8 bases in between. The CDR3 loop reads CASSLMAVYEQYF. For the CDR3, the DNA is TGTGCCAGCAGCTTGATGGCAGTCTACGAGCAGTACTTC.

This clone was found many times. The CDR3 region has the DNA TGTGCCTGGAGTAGCACTAGCGAAGAGACCCAGTACTTC. It encodes CAWSSTSEETQYF. The rearrangement uses TRBV30 and TRBJ2-5, with 7 bases matching TRBD2. Looked up from germline, CDR1 is GTSNPN and CDR2 is SVGIG (reference sequence). Trimming at V came to 2 bases and at J to 3 bases, leaving 3 bases not matched to a gene. The CDR3 totals 13 residues.